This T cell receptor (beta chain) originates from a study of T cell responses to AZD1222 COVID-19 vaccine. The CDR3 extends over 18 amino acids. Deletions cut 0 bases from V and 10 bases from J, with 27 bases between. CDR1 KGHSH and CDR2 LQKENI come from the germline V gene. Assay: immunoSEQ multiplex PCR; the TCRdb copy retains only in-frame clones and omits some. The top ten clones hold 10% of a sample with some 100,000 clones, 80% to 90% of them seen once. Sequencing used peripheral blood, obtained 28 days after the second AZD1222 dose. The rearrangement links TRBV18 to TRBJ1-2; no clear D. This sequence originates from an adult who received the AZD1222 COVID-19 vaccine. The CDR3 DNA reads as TGTGCCAGCTCACCACCCTGGGGAAGGGTGGCTTCCCCTTCCCTCTACACCTTC. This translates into CASSPPWGRVASPSLYTF.